The T cell receptor beta chain under discussion was sequenced for a study of blood T cell repertoires in COVID-19. Background on the study: Spain, Italy and the United States supplied samples that represented acute and convalescent COVID-19.

This CDR3 has 13 amino acids. In germline, CDR1 is MNHEY, CDR2 SVGAGI. Trimming took 11 bases from V and 7 from J, leaving 17 bases between them. In the original analysis: Reference gene primer amplification in the assay estimated nucleated cell counts. Method: immunoSEQ multiplex PCR; TCRdb's copy keeps in-frame clones and lacks some. V, J and clone size reflect that table, while D and trimming were determined from the DNA. The profile covers 250,000 to 300,000 clones, with over 75% appearing a single time and about a sixth taken by the ten largest. The material sequenced was PBMCs or T cells enriched from blood (not recorded which). The rearrangement joins TRBV6-5 to TRBJ1-4, with D possibly matching TRBD1 (5 bases). This sequence was found in a young man who had recovered from COVID-19. The CDR3 protein is CAQARGLGEKLFF. Written as DNA, the CDR3 is TGTGCCCAAGCAAGGGGATTGGGTGAAAAACTGTTTTTT.